The 5 T cell receptor beta chains given below trace back to one sample, sequenced in a study of shared clonotypes between healthy human individuals. Generated by immunoSEQ multiplex PCR, the TCRdb table keeps only in-frame clones and is missing some. Among about 2.5 million clones listed, 92% were seen once. The material sequenced was naive CD4+ T cells from PBMCs. Subset meaning: CD45RA+ positively selected. Every receptor here comes from a man aged 18 to 30 in good health. Some clones in this sample may be carry-over from other donors' samples.

The rearrangement joins TRBV6-6 to TRBJ1-5, with D possibly being TRBD1 (6 bases). CDR1 is MNHNY, CDR2 SVGAGI, per germline (reference sequence). The CDR3 sequence is 14 residues long. V was clipped by 7 bases and J by 0 bases, with 10 bases between them. The CDR3 sequence is CASIDRYSNQPQHF. For the CDR3, the DNA is TGTGCCAGCATTGACAGGTATAGCAATCAGCCCCAGCATTTT.

The rearrangement joins TRBV18 to TRBJ2-1; D uncertain. From germline, CDR1 is KGHSH and CDR2 LQKENI. The CDR3 totals 12 residues. The V end was cut by 5 bases, the J end by 5 bases, with 7 bases between. CDR3 sequence: CASSATDNEQFF. The DNA of the CDR3 is TGTGCCAGCTCAGCGACTGACAATGAGCAGTTCTTC.

The V and J genes are TRBV30 and TRBJ2-7; D is undetermined. CDR3 size: 13 residues. Trimming pared 2 bases from V and 0 bases from J, leaving 8 bases between. Germline assignment: CDR1 GTSNPN and CDR2 SVGIG (reference sequence). CDR3 coding DNA: TGTGCCTGGAGTCGAACAGACTCCTACGAGCAGTACTTC. This gives the protein CAWSRTDSYEQYF.

V gene TRBV19 combines with J gene TRBJ1-5; no clear D. In germline, CDR1 is LNHDA, CDR2 SQIVND (reference sequence). Trimming stripped 3 bases from V and 12 bases from J, with 12 bases between. The CDR3 extends over 12 amino acids. DNA for the CDR3: TGTGCCAGTAGTATTACCGGATTTGGCCAGCATTTT. Translating gives CASSITGFGQHF.

Comments on this clone: Compared with germline, one end of the junction differs, possibly owing to a read error. The V call is TRBV6-1, the J call TRBJ1-2; perhaps TRBD1 as D (6 bases). CDR1 and CDR2 from the germline V gene are MNHNS and SASEGT. The CDR3 runs to 11 residues. CDR3 in amino acids: CASSQQGTRLF. The CDR3 bases are TGTGCCAGCAGTCAACAGGGAACCCGCCTCTTC.